The clone carrying this T cell receptor (beta chain) turned up a few times. The data originate from a study of regulatory T cells in long-lasting Graves disease. According to the study, TCR beta libraries were built with iRepertoire HTBI primers and CDR3-region Arm-PCR. TCRdb used MiXCR to reprocess the multiplex PCR reads, holding one entry per CDR3 protein. The table has a few hundred thousand distinct CDR3 sequences, around 16% seen once; the top ten hold over 7.5%. Germline trimming cut 7 bases from V and 9 bases from J; bases unmatched to any gene: 8. The CDR3 has 15 amino acids. CDR1 and CDR2 from the germline V gene are LNHDA and SQIVND (reference sequence). Time point meaning: newly diagnosed GD, antithyroid drugs for less than 3 months. Extracted PBMC RNA gave rise to the TCR library. Separately, the same data were catalogued under a study of T cells in Graves' hyperthyroidism and ophthalmopathy. That work adds: Uncontrolled infection, other autoimmune disease, pregnancy or lactation barred patients from enrollment. Ophthalmopathy onset followed model prediction by a median about 6.9 months.

The V call is TRBV19, the J call TRBJ2-3; 15 bases align to TRBD2. This specimen was peripheral blood mononuclear cells (PBMCs), taken at new diagnosis, from a patient treated with antithyroid drugs. This TCR came from a woman in her 40s with Graves disease. The CDR3: CASIGTSGRYGTQYF. The CDR3 region has the DNA TGTGCCAGTATCGGGACTAGCGGGAGGTACGGAACGCAGTATTTT. The whole variable domain, filled in from reference TRBV19 and TRBJ2-3, reads DGGITQSPKYLFRKEGQNVTLSCEQNLNHDAMYWYRQDPGQGLRLIYYSQIVNDFQKGDIAEGYSVSREKKESFPLTVTSAQKNPTAFYLCASIGTSGRYGTQYFGPGTRLTVL.